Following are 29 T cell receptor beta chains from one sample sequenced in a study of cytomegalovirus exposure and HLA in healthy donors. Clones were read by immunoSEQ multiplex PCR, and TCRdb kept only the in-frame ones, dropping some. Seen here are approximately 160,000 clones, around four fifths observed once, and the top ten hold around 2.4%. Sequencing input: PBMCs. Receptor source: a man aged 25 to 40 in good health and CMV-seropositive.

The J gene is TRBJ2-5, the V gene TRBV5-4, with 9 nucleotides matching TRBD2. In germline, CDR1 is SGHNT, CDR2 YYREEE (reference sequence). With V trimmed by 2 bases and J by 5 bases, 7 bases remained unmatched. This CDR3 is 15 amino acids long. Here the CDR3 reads CASSLLAGSMETQYF. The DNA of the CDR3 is TGTGCCAGCAGCTTACTAGCGGGTTCAATGGAGACCCAGTACTTC.

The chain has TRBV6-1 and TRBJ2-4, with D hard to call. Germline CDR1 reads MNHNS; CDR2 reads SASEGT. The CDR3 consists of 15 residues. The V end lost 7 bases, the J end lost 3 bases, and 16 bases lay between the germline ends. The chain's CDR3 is CASTYTPSGKNIQYF. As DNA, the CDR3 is TGTGCCAGCACCTACACACCGTCGGGCAAAAACATTCAGTACTTC.

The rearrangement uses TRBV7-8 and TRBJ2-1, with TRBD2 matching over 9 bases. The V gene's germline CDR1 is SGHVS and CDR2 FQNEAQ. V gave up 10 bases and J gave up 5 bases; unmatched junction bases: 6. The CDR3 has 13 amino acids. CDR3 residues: CATAGGRNNEQFF. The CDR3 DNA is TGTGCCACCGCGGGGGGGCGCAACAATGAGCAGTTCTTC.

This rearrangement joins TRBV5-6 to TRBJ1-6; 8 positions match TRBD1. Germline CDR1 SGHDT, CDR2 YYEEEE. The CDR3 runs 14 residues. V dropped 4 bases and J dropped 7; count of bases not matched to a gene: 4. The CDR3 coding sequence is TGTGCCAGCAGCCGACAGGGGTGGAATTCACCCCTCCACTTT. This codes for CASSRQGWNSPLHF.

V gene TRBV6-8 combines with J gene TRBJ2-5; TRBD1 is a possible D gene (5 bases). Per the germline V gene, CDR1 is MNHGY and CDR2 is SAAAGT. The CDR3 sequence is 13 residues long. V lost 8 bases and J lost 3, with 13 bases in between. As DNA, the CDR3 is TGTGCCAGCCCACAGGAGACAAAAGAGACCCAGTACTTC. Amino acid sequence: CASPQETKETQYF.

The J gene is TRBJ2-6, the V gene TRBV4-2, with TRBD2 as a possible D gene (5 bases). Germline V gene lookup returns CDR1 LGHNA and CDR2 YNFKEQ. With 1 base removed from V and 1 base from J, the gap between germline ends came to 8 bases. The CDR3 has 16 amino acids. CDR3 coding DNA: TGTGCCAGCAGCCAAGTTACTAGTTCTGGGGCCAACGTCCTGACTTTC. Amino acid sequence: CASSQVTSSGANVLTF.

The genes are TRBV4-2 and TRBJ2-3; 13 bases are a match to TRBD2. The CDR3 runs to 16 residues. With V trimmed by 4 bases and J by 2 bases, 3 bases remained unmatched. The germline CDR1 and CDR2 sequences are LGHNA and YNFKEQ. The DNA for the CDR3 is TGTGCCAGCAGCCTTGGGACTAGCGGGGTCACAGATACGCAGTATTTT. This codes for CASSLGTSGVTDTQYF.

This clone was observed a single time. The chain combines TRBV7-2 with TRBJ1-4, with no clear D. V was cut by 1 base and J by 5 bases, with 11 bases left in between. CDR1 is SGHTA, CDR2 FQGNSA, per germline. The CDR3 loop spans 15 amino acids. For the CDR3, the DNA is TGTGCCAGCAGCTTAGTTGGCGGTACGAATGAAAAACTGTTTTTT. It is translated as CASSLVGGTNEKLFF.

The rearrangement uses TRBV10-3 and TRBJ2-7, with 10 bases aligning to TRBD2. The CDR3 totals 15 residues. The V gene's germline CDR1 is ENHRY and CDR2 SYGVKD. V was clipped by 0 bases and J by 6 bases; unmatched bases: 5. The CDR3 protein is CAISESAGGHPEQYF. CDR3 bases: TGTGCCATCAGTGAGTCAGCGGGGGGGCATCCCGAGCAGTACTTC.

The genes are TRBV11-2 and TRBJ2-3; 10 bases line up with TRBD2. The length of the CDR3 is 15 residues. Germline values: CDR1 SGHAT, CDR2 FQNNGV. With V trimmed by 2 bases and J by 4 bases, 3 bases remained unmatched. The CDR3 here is CASSLWSGGADTQYF. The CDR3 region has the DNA TGTGCCAGCAGCTTATGGAGCGGGGGGGCAGATACGCAGTATTTT.

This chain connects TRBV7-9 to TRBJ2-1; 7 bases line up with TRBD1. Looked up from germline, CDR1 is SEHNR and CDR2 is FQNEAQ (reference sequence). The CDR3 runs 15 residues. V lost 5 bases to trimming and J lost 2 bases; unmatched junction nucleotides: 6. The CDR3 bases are TGTGCCAGCAGCCCGCCCGGGACAGCCTACAATGAGCAGTTCTTC. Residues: CASSPPGTAYNEQFF.

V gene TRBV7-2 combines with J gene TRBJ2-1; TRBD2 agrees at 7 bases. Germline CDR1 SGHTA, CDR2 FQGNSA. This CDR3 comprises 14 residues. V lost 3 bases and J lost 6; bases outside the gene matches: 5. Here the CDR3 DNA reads TGTGCCAGCAGCTTGGCGGGGGTTAGCAATGAGCAGTTCTTC. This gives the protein CASSLAGVSNEQFF. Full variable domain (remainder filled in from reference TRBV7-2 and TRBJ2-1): GAGVSQSPSNKVTEKGKDVELRCDPISGHTALYWYRQSLGQGLEFLIYFQGNSAPDKSGLPSDRFSAERTGGSVSTLTIQRTQQEDSAVYLCASSLAGVSNEQFFGPGTRLTVL.

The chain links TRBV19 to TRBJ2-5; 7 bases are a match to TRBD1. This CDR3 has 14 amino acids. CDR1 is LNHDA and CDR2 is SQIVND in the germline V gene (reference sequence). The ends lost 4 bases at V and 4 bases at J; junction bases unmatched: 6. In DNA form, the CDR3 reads TGTGCCAGTAGTACCGCAGGGGACAGAGAGACCCAGTACTTC. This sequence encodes CASSTAGDRETQYF.

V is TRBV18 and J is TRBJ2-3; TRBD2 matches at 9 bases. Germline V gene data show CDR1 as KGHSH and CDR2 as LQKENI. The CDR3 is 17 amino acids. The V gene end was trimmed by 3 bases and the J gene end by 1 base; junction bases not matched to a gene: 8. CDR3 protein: CASSPGRGGPGTDTQYF. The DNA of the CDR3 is TGTGCCAGCTCACCGGGGCGGGGGGGCCCGGGCACAGATACGCAGTATTTT.

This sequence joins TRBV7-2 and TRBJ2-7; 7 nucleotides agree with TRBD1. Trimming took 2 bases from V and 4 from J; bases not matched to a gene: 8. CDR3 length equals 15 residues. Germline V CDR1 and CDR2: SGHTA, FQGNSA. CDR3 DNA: TGTGCCAGCAGCTTAAGCGAGGGGGCGGCATACGAGCAGTACTTC. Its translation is CASSLSEGAAYEQYF.

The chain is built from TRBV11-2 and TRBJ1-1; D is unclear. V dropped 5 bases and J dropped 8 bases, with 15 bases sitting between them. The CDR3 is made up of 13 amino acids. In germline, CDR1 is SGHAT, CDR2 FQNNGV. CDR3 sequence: CASSTSLTQEAFF. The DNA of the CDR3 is TGTGCCAGCAGCACATCTCTCACACAAGAAGCTTTCTTT.

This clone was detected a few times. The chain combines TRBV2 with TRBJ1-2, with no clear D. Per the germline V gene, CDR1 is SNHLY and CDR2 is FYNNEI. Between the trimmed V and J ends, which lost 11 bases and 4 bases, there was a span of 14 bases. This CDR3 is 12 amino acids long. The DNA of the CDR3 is TGTGCCCGTAGCCGGTCCGGCTATGGCTACACCTTC. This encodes CARSRSGYGYTF.

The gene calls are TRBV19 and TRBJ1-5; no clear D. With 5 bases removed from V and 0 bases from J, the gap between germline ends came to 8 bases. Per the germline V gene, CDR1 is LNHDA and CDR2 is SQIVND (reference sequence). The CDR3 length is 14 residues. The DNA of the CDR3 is TGTGCCAGTAGTTTCACAGCTAGCAATCAGCCCCAGCATTTT. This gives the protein CASSFTASNQPQHF. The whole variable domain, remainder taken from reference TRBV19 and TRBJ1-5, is DGGITQSPKYLFRKEGQNVTLSCEQNLNHDAMYWYRQDPGQGLRLIYYSQIVNDFQKGDIAEGYSVSREKKESFPLTVTSAQKNPTAFYLCASSFTASNQPQHFGDGTRLSIL.

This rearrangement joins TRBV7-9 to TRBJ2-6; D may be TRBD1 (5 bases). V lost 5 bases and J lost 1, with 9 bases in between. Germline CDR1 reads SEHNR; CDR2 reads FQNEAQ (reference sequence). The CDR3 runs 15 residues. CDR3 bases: TGTGCCAGCAGCCCCAGGGTTTCTGGGGCCAACGTCCTGACTTTC. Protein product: CASSPRVSGANVLTF.

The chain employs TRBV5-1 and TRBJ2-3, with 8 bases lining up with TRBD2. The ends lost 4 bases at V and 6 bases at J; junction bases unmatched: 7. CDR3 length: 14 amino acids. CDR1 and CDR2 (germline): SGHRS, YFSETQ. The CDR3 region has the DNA TGCGCCAGCAGCCCGGGGGGGGCCGGGGATACGCAGTATTTT. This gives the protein CASSPGGAGDTQYF.

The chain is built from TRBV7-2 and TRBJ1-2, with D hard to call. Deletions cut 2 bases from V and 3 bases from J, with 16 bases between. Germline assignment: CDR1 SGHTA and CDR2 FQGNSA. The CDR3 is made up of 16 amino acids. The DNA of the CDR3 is TGTGCCAGCAGCTTAAATGGATTTGCGCGGGACTATGGCTACACCTTC. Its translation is CASSLNGFARDYGYTF.

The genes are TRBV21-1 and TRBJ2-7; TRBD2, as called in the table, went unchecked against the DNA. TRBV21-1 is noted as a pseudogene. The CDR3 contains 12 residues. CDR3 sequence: CASTRNSDEQYF. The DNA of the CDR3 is TGTGCCAGCACGCGTAATTCGGACGAGCAGTACTTC.

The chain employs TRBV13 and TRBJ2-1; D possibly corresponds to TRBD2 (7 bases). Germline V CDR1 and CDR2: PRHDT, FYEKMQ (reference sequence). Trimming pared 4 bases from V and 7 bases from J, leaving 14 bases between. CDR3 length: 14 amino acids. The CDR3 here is CASSSSRGANEQFF. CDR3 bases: TGTGCCAGCAGCTCCTCCCGGGGGGCAAATGAGCAGTTCTTC.

CDR3 residues: CASSYPGQGVYEQYF. In DNA, the CDR3 is TGTGCCAGCAGTTACCCGGGACAGGGCGTTTACGAGCAGTACTTC. V and J are TRBV6-5 and TRBJ2-7; 9 positions match TRBD1. J gave up 4 bases and V 2 bases, and 6 bases lay outside the gene matches. The CDR3 length is 15 residues. Germline lookup yields CDR1 MNHEY and CDR2 SVGAGI.

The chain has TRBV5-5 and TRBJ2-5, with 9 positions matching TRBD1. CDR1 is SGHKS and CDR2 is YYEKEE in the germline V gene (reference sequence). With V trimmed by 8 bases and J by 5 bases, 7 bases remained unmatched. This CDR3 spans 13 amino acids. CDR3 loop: CASRDRVRETQYF. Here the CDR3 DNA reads TGTGCCAGTCGGGACAGGGTTCGGGAGACCCAGTACTTC.

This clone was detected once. CDR3 DNA: TGCAGCTCGTTCAGGACTGAAGCTTTCTTT. As protein: CSSFRTEAFF. V usage is TRBV20-1 and J usage is TRBJ1-1; D remains unclear. This CDR3 has 10 amino acids. Germline-derived CDR1 and CDR2 are DFQATT and SNEGSKA (reference sequence).

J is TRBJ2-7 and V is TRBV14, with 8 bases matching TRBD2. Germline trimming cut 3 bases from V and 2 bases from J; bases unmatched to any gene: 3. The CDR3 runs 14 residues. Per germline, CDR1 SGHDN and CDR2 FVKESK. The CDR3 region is CASSHAGGPYEQYF. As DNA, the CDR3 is TGTGCCAGCAGCCATGCGGGGGGCCCCTACGAGCAGTACTTC.

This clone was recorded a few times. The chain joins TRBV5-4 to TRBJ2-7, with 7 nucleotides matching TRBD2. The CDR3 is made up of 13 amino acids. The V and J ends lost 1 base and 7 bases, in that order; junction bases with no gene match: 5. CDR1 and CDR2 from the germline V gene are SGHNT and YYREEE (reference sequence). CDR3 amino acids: CASSLPREGEQYF. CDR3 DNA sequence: TGTGCCAGCAGCTTGCCCAGGGAGGGAGAGCAGTACTTC.

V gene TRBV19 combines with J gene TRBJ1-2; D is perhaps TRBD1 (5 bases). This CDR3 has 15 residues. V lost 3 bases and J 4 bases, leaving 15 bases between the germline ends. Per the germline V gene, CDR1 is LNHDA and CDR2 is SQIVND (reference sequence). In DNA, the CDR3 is TGTGCCAGTAGTATTGGGCACAGGAATTTCTATGGCTACACCTTC. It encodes CASSIGHRNFYGYTF.